A selection of T cell receptor beta chains follows, all from one sample in a study of human T cells and chemical hapten exposure. TCRdb called the RACE reads again in MiXCR, with one record for every CDR3 protein. The sample has approximately 90,000 distinct CDR3 sequences; about 10% are singletons. The specimen was whole blood, collected in connection with sensitization to the hapten diphenylcyclopropenone (DPC). These TCRs come from a man aged 40-49 years with alopecia areata. Some clones in this sample may be carry-over from other donors' samples. The CDR3 runs from the conserved cysteine through the conserved F or W. D genes are given only for firm matches. Not all rows give a size; the values are once, few, many and, for expanded clones, a class.

CDR3nt: TGTGCCAGCAGTCCTGTCGCAGCGGGATTAACAGATACGCAGTATTTT; CDR3aa: CASSPVAAGLTDTQYF; d_gene: TRBD2; v_gene: TRBV4-2; j_gene: TRBJ2-3; abundance: few
CDR3nt: TGCAGTGCTAGGCGGGCCGGCGGCCCCGGGGAGCTGTTTTTT; CDR3aa: CSARRAGGPGELFF; d_gene: -; v_gene: TRBV20-1; j_gene: TRBJ2-2; abundance: -
CDR3nt: TGTGCCAGCAGTGTGGACAGAGGATACAATCAGCCCCAGCATTTT; CDR3aa: CASSVDRGYNQPQHF; d_gene: -; v_gene: TRBV6-1; j_gene: TRBJ1-5; abundance: few
CDR3nt: TGTGCCACCACAACATATTTCGGGGGCGCCGGCTATGGCTACACCTTC; CDR3aa: CATTTYFGGAGYGYTF; d_gene: -; v_gene: TRBV5-6; j_gene: TRBJ1-2; abundance: many
CDR3nt: TGTGCCAGCAGCTTAGGAGCCAGCGGGGCGAGCTCTGGGGCCAACGTCCTGACTTTC; CDR3aa: CASSLGASGASSGANVLTF; d_gene: TRBD2; v_gene: TRBV7-9; j_gene: TRBJ2-6; abundance: -
CDR3nt: TGTGCCAGCAGCCAAGTAGCGGGGTATGAGCAGTTCTTC; CDR3aa: CASSQVAGYEQFF; d_gene: TRBD2; v_gene: TRBV14; j_gene: TRBJ2-1; abundance: few
CDR3nt: TGTGCCAGCAGCTTAGAGGGACAGGGGGCGTCTATTGAAGCTTTCTTT; CDR3aa: CASSLEGQGASIEAFF; d_gene: TRBD1; v_gene: TRBV11-1; j_gene: TRBJ1-1; abundance: -
CDR3nt: TGTGCCAGCAGCCAACTAGCGGGAGCTAAAGAGACCCAGTACTTC; CDR3aa: CASSQLAGAKETQYF; d_gene: TRBD2; v_gene: TRBV7-9; j_gene: TRBJ2-5; abundance: -
CDR3nt: TGTGCCAGCAGTTTGGGTCCCGGGGGCGTTCGGCAGCCCCAGCATTTT; CDR3aa: CASSLGPGGVRQPQHF; d_gene: -; v_gene: TRBV28; j_gene: TRBJ1-5; abundance: few
CDR3nt: TGTGCCAGCAGTCGACAGGGGGCCCGGTATGGCGACACCTTC; CDR3aa: CASSRQGARYGDTF; d_gene: TRBD1; v_gene: TRBV12-3/TRBV12-4; j_gene: TRBJ1-2; abundance: -
CDR3nt: TGTGCCAGCAGCCCCGGAATAGCGGGACCCTACAATGAGCAGTTCTTC; CDR3aa: CASSPGIAGPYNEQFF; d_gene: TRBD2; v_gene: TRBV7-2; j_gene: TRBJ2-1; abundance: -
CDR3nt: TGCAGTGCTAGGACAGGGTCCCAGCCCCAGCATTTT; CDR3aa: CSARTGSQPQHF; d_gene: TRBD1; v_gene: TRBV20-1; j_gene: TRBJ1-5; abundance: few
CDR3nt: TGTGCCAGCAGTTACAACACCGGGGGCCCCCAGGAGACCCAGTACTTC; CDR3aa: CASSYNTGGPQETQYF; d_gene: -; v_gene: TRBV6-2/TRBV6-3; j_gene: TRBJ2-5; abundance: -
CDR3nt: TGCGCCAGCAGCCAAGCGGCAGGGGGCCTCTATGGCTACACCTTC; CDR3aa: CASSQAAGGLYGYTF; d_gene: TRBD1; v_gene: TRBV4-3; j_gene: TRBJ1-2; abundance: -
CDR3nt: TGCGCCAGCAGCCAAGAGGAGGGGGCCTACAATGAGCAGTTCTTC; CDR3aa: CASSQEEGAYNEQFF; d_gene: -; v_gene: TRBV4-3; j_gene: TRBJ2-1; abundance: many
CDR3nt: TGTGCCAGCCGCCGGGAGGCCGAGCAGTACTTC; CDR3aa: CASRREAEQYF; d_gene: TRBD2; v_gene: TRBV6-2/TRBV6-3; j_gene: TRBJ2-7; abundance: few
CDR3nt: TGTGCCAGCAGCTTGGTAGCCAGGGGACACACTGAAGCTTTCTTT; CDR3aa: CASSLVARGHTEAFF; d_gene: -; v_gene: TRBV5-6; j_gene: TRBJ1-1; abundance: few
CDR3nt: TGTGCCAGCAGTCAATGGGGGGAGCTGTTTTTT; CDR3aa: CASSQWGELFF; d_gene: -; v_gene: TRBV6-2/TRBV6-3; j_gene: TRBJ2-2; abundance: -
CDR3nt: TGTGCCAGCAGTTCAAGGGGGCCCTCGTATAGCAATCAGCCCCAGCATTTT; CDR3aa: CASSSRGPSYSNQPQHF; d_gene: TRBD1; v_gene: TRBV6-5; j_gene: TRBJ1-5; abundance: many
CDR3nt: TGTGCCAGCAGCTTAGGGAGGACCAGCACAGATACGCAGTATTTT; CDR3aa: CASSLGRTSTDTQYF; d_gene: -; v_gene: TRBV7-2; j_gene: TRBJ2-3; abundance: few
CDR3nt: TGCGCCAGCAGCCAAGAACAGGACGCCTCTGGGGCCAACGTCCTGACTTTC; CDR3aa: CASSQEQDASGANVLTF; d_gene: -; v_gene: TRBV4-3; j_gene: TRBJ2-6; abundance: many
CDR3nt: TGTGCCAGCAGTGAGACAGGGGGAACAGACGAGCAGTACTTC; CDR3aa: CASSETGGTDEQYF; d_gene: TRBD1; v_gene: TRBV6-2/TRBV6-3; j_gene: TRBJ2-7; abundance: -
CDR3nt: TGTGCCAGCAGTTACAGCGCTAGCGGGGGGACCGGGGAGCTGTTTTTT; CDR3aa: CASSYSASGGTGELFF; d_gene: TRBD2; v_gene: TRBV6-2/TRBV6-3; j_gene: TRBJ2-2; abundance: -
CDR3nt: TGTGCCACCAGTGAGGCGGGCGGCATTCAGTACTTC; CDR3aa: CATSEAGGIQYF; d_gene: -; v_gene: TRBV24-1; j_gene: TRBJ2-4; abundance: many
CDR3nt: TGTGCCAGCAGCTTACGACTAGCGGGCCCCCAAGAGACCCAGTACTTC; CDR3aa: CASSLRLAGPQETQYF; d_gene: TRBD2; v_gene: TRBV11-1; j_gene: TRBJ2-5; abundance: few
CDR3nt: TGTGCCAGCAGCTTAGAAGCGGATGCTCCCAAAGATACGCAGTATTTT; CDR3aa: CASSLEADAPKDTQYF; d_gene: -; v_gene: TRBV11-3; j_gene: TRBJ2-3; abundance: -
CDR3nt: TGTGCCAGCAGTTTAGAGGGACAGGGCCGGCTGAACACTGAAGCTTTCTTT; CDR3aa: CASSLEGQGRLNTEAFF; d_gene: TRBD1; v_gene: TRBV12-3/TRBV12-4; j_gene: TRBJ1-1; abundance: -
CDR3nt: TGTGCCAGCGCTCAACGAGAAAGGCCCCAGTACTTC; CDR3aa: CASAQRERPQYF; d_gene: -; v_gene: TRBV14; j_gene: TRBJ2-5; abundance: many
CDR3nt: TGTGCCAGCAGTTCCACCGACGCTGCCTCTGGAAACACCATATATTTT; CDR3aa: CASSSTDAASGNTIYF; d_gene: -; v_gene: TRBV28; j_gene: TRBJ1-3; abundance: many
CDR3nt: TGCAGTGCTAGGTCTCAGAACACTGAAGCTTTCTTT; CDR3aa: CSARSQNTEAFF; d_gene: -; v_gene: TRBV20-1; j_gene: TRBJ1-1; abundance: -
CDR3nt: TGCGCCAGCACTAGCGGGACACACCAAGAGACCCAGTACTTC; CDR3aa: CASTSGTHQETQYF; d_gene: TRBD2; v_gene: TRBV5-1; j_gene: TRBJ2-5; abundance: -
CDR3nt: TGCGCCAGCAGCCCGTCCTATGGAAATACGCAGTATTTT; CDR3aa: CASSPSYGNTQYF; d_gene: -; v_gene: TRBV5-1; j_gene: TRBJ2-3; abundance: few
CDR3nt: TGTGCCAGCAGCCTGACAGGGGGGCATCAGCCCCAGCATTTT; CDR3aa: CASSLTGGHQPQHF; d_gene: TRBD1; v_gene: TRBV12-3/TRBV12-4; j_gene: TRBJ1-5; abundance: many
CDR3nt: TGTGCCAGCAGTTACGAAGGGAATGAGCAGTTCTTC; CDR3aa: CASSYEGNEQFF; d_gene: -; v_gene: TRBV6-5; j_gene: TRBJ2-1; abundance: many
CDR3nt: TGTGCCAGCAGCTTAGGTGATAATCAGCCCCAGCATTTT; CDR3aa: CASSLGDNQPQHF; d_gene: -; v_gene: TRBV7-9; j_gene: TRBJ1-5; abundance: -
CDR3nt: TGCAGCGTTGGTATGGACAGAGGGGGGAACACTGAAGCTTTCTTT; CDR3aa: CSVGMDRGGNTEAFF; d_gene: -; v_gene: TRBV29-1; j_gene: TRBJ1-1; abundance: many
CDR3nt: TGCGCCAGCAGCCCCTCTTGGACGCGAGGACCTACGGAGCAGTACTTC; CDR3aa: CASSPSWTRGPTEQYF; d_gene: -; v_gene: TRBV4-1; j_gene: TRBJ2-7; abundance: -
CDR3nt: TGTGCCAGCAGCCCAGGCAGGGCAGCCACCGGGGAGCTGTTTTTT; CDR3aa: CASSPGRAATGELFF; d_gene: -; v_gene: TRBV7-3; j_gene: TRBJ2-2; abundance: -
CDR3nt: TGCAGCGCTCCCGGACCCATGGACATTCAGTACTTC; CDR3aa: CSAPGPMDIQYF; d_gene: -; v_gene: TRBV29-1; j_gene: TRBJ2-4; abundance: many
CDR3nt: TGCGCCAGCAGCTTGCTTGACGGTAGGAGCGAAAAACTGTTTTTT; CDR3aa: CASSLLDGRSEKLFF; d_gene: -; v_gene: TRBV5-1; j_gene: TRBJ1-4; abundance: few
CDR3nt: TGCAGTGCTCCCGTGGCGGGAGTAGCCAAAAACATTCAGTACTTC; CDR3aa: CSAPVAGVAKNIQYF; d_gene: TRBD2; v_gene: TRBV20-1; j_gene: TRBJ2-4; abundance: few
CDR3nt: TGTGCCATCTCCGCACGGGGGGCGGGGGATACGCAGTATTTT; CDR3aa: CAISARGAGDTQYF; d_gene: -; v_gene: TRBV10-3; j_gene: TRBJ2-3; abundance: many
CDR3nt: TGTGCCAGCAGTTTAACCAGGACTTCTGAAGCTTTCTTT; CDR3aa: CASSLTRTSEAFF; d_gene: -; v_gene: TRBV12-3/TRBV12-4; j_gene: TRBJ1-1; abundance: many
CDR3nt: TGTGCCAGCAGTTTAAGCGGAACTACCTACGAGCAGTACTTC; CDR3aa: CASSLSGTTYEQYF; d_gene: -; v_gene: TRBV12-3/TRBV12-4; j_gene: TRBJ2-7; abundance: -
CDR3nt: TGTGCCAGCAGGAAGGAGGACAGGGTCAATGAGCAGTTCTTC; CDR3aa: CASRKEDRVNEQFF; d_gene: TRBD1; v_gene: TRBV6-5; j_gene: TRBJ2-1; abundance: many
CDR3nt: TGTGCCAGCACCAGACAAGCGGCGGAAAATACGCAGTATTTT; CDR3aa: CASTRQAAENTQYF; d_gene: -; v_gene: TRBV5-4; j_gene: TRBJ2-3; abundance: -
CDR3nt: TGTGCCAGCAGCCCAAGCTCCCCTGCGGGCCGGACTGAAGCTTTCTTT; CDR3aa: CASSPSSPAGRTEAFF; d_gene: -; v_gene: TRBV27; j_gene: TRBJ1-1; abundance: -
CDR3nt: TGTGCCAGCAGGCCGGGACAGGGGCCTCTGAACACTGAAGCTTTCTTT; CDR3aa: CASRPGQGPLNTEAFF; d_gene: TRBD1; v_gene: TRBV6-1; j_gene: TRBJ1-1; abundance: many
CDR3nt: TGTGCCAGCAGTTATGTTGGCGGGAGGGTTTACAATGAGCAGTTCTTC; CDR3aa: CASSYVGGRVYNEQFF; d_gene: TRBD2; v_gene: TRBV6-2/TRBV6-3; j_gene: TRBJ2-1; abundance: few
CDR3nt: TGCGCCAGCAGCCAAGAATGGGGCAGATTGAATGCTGAAGCTTTCTTT; CDR3aa: CASSQEWGRLNAEAFF; d_gene: -; v_gene: TRBV4-3; j_gene: TRBJ1-1; abundance: -
CDR3nt: TGTGCCAGCAGGATATTAGACAGGGGGCCAGTTACGCAGTATTTT; CDR3aa: CASRILDRGPVTQYF; d_gene: TRBD1; v_gene: TRBV12-3/TRBV12-4; j_gene: TRBJ2-3; abundance: -
CDR3nt: TGTGCCAGCAGTTACGCACGATCCGGGACAGGAGGTCCAGATACGCAGTATTTT; CDR3aa: CASSYARSGTGGPDTQYF; d_gene: TRBD1; v_gene: TRBV6-2/TRBV6-3; j_gene: TRBJ2-3; abundance: -
CDR3nt: TGCACTTGCGAGGAATCCTATGGCTACACCTTC; CDR3aa: CTCEESYGYTF; d_gene: -; v_gene: TRBV20-1; j_gene: TRBJ1-2; abundance: -
CDR3nt: TGCAGTGCTAGTGGGAGCGGGAGCCACGAGCAGTACTTC; CDR3aa: CSASGSGSHEQYF; d_gene: TRBD2; v_gene: TRBV20-1; j_gene: TRBJ2-7; abundance: few
CDR3nt: TGTGCCAGCAGCTTTAGCAGGAACACTGAAGCTTTCTTT; CDR3aa: CASSFSRNTEAFF; d_gene: -; v_gene: TRBV7-6; j_gene: TRBJ1-1; abundance: many
CDR3nt: TGTGCCAGCAGTTCCCTTGGATTAGCGGGCTTTTACGAGCAGTACTTC; CDR3aa: CASSSLGLAGFYEQYF; d_gene: TRBD2; v_gene: TRBV28; j_gene: TRBJ2-7; abundance: many
CDR3nt: TGCGCCAGCAGCCCAAGACTAGCGGGAGCGGAGACCCAGTACTTC; CDR3aa: CASSPRLAGAETQYF; d_gene: TRBD2; v_gene: TRBV4-3; j_gene: TRBJ2-5; abundance: few
CDR3nt: TGTGCCAGCAGCCAAGGCGTATATGGCTACACCTTC; CDR3aa: CASSQGVYGYTF; d_gene: -; v_gene: TRBV3-1; j_gene: TRBJ1-2; abundance: many